This TCR beta chain was observed in a study of blood T cell repertoires in COVID-19. Overall study context: Spain, Italy and the United States supplied samples that represented acute and convalescent COVID-19. T cells, B-cell-depleted T cells, or PBMCs provided the cDNA or gDNA that served as material.

Per the original methods: Researchers report that nucleated cell counts were estimated from reference gene primer amplification. The repertoire was sequenced with immunoSEQ multiplex PCR; TCRdb's copy has only in-frame clones and lacks some. That table gives V, J and clone size, and the DNA gave D and trimming. The table shows 100,000 to 150,000 clones, with 80% to 95% occurring only once. Seattle participants joined during active infection and were tracked over time. The CDR3 runs 13 residues. Trimming pared 8 bases from V and 4 bases from J, leaving 9 bases between. In germline, CDR1 is ENHRY, CDR2 SYGVKD.

Source material: peripheral blood. The source is a man aged 50-59 years with COVID-19, enrolled during active disease. The chain joins TRBV10-3 to TRBJ2-6, with a possible D match to TRBD2 (6 bases). Written as DNA, the CDR3 is TGTGCCATCGGCGGGGCCGGGGCCAACGTCCTGACTTTC. Residues: CAIGGAGANVLTF.